This T cell receptor beta chain is drawn from a study of identical twins. Germline CDR1 and CDR2: MNHNS and SASEGT. Trimming removed 4 bases at V and 10 bases at J, with 5 bases between. The CDR3 contains 11 residues. One entry per CDR3 protein, called by TCRdb with MiXCR from the 5' RACE reads. The data contain more than 250,000 distinct CDR3 sequences, roughly 8.6% of them singletons. This clonotype was picked up many times. These data also featured in a second study, about yellow fever vaccine responses in identical twins. From that paper: As reported, the vaccine T cell response of twins seemed partly convergent and partly personalized.

The TCR comes from a woman aged 18-29 years in good health. The chain couples TRBV6-1 to TRBJ1-6; no clear D gene. Input material: memory (CD45RO+) T cells sorted from blood. CDR3 sequence (DNA): TGTGCCAGCAGTGCTACATCACCCCTCCACTTT. Protein: CASSATSPLHF.